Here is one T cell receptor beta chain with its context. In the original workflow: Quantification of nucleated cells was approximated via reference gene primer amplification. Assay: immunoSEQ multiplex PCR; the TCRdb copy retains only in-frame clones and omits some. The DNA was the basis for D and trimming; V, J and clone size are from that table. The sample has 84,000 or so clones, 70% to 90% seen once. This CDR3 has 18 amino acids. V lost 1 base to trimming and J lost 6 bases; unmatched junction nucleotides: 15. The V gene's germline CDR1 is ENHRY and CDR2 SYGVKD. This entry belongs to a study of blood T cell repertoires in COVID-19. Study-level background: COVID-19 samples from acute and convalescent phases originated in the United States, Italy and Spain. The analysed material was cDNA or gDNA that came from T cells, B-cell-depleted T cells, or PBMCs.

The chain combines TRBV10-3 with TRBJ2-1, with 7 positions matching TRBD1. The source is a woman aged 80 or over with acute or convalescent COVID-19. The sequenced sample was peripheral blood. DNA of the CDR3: TGTGCCATCAGTGAGTATCCCCCCAGAGGGACAGCTTTCAATGAGCAGTTCTTC. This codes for CAISEYPPRGTAFNEQFF.